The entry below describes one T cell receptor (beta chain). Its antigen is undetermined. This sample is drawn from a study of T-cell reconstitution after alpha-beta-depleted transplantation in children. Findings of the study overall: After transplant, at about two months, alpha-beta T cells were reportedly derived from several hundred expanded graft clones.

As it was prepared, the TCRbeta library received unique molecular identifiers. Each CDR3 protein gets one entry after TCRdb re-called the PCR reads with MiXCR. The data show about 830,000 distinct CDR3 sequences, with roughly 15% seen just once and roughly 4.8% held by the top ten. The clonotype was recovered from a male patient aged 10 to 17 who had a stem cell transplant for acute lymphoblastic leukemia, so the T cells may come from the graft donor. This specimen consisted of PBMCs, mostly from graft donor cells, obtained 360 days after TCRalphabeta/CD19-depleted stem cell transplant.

In DNA form, the CDR3 reads TGTGCCAGCGCTCAGGGGAGCTCCTACAATGAGCAGTTCTTC. Protein product: CASAQGSSYNEQFF. The rearrangement links TRBV7-2 to TRBJ2-1, with a tentative D call TRBD1 (6 bases). Germline CDR1 and CDR2: SGHTA and FQGNSA. With 8 bases removed from V and 0 bases from J, the gap between germline ends came to 11 bases. The CDR3 has 14 amino acids.